The following is a T cell receptor beta chain sequence with its context. Its cognate antigen is unknown. The assay was immunoSEQ multiplex PCR, and TCRdb's table has in-frame clones only and misses some. The sample carries more than 40,000 clones, 78% recorded once. This CDR3 is 14 amino acids long. Trimming at V came to 4 bases and at J to 6 bases, leaving 10 bases not matched to a gene. CDR1 is SGHRS, CDR2 YFSETQ, per germline. The data were obtained in a study of a mutant IDH1 vaccine in newly diagnosed glioma. For the study at large: Vaccination began 4-6 weeks post radiotherapy alone, or with temozolomide cycles. Averaging roughly 40 years of age, treated patients were about 60% male and about 38% female. Study conclusions and caveats: Shifts in the top peripheral T cell clonotypes seemed unrelated to pseudoprogression.

Time point indicated: week 5, during vaccination. The study gave 300 ug of mutant IDH1 20-mer peptide per vaccine dose, with topical imiquimod. Donors' newly diagnosed IDH1-mutant WHO grade 3 or 4 astrocytomas lacked nuclear ATRX. The receptor comes from a woman aged 40 to 50 with glioma. This specimen consisted of PBMCs, obtained from a glioma patient whose treatment included an IDH1 peptide vaccine. This sequence joins TRBV5-1 and TRBJ2-7; 7 nucleotides line up with TRBD1. This CDR3 is CASSHSDRSGEQYF. CDR3 nucleotide sequence: TGCGCCAGCAGCCACTCGGACAGGAGCGGCGAGCAGTACTTC.